These 15 T cell receptor beta chains share one sample of origin, sequenced in a study of blood T cell repertoires in COVID-19. The repertoire was sequenced with immunoSEQ multiplex PCR; TCRdb's copy has only in-frame clones and lacks some. The sample includes around 450,000 clones, about 90% seen only once; the top ten take around 0.7%. Sample: PBMCs or T cells enriched from blood (not recorded which). The receptors were gathered from a woman under 30 who had recovered from COVID-19.

The chain joins TRBV2 to TRBJ2-5, with 10 positions matching TRBD2. Germline V CDR1 and CDR2: SNHLY, FYNNEI. V gave up 4 bases and J gave up 9 bases; unmatched junction bases: 11. The CDR3 sequence is 15 residues long. The CDR3 region is CASSGALAGQEAQYF. The CDR3 DNA sequence: TGTGCCAGCAGTGGGGCACTAGCGGGGCAAGAAGCCCAGTACTTC. Complete variable domain (other parts from reference TRBV2 and TRBJ2-5): EPEVTQTPSHQVTQMGQEVILRCVPISNHLYFYWYRQILGQKVEFLVSFYNNEISEKSEIFDDQFSVERPDGSNFTLKIRSTKLEDSAMYFCASSGALAGQEAQYFGPGTRLLVL.

The chain links TRBV28 to TRBJ1-1; a possible D gene is TRBD1 (6 bases). Germline lookup yields CDR1 MDHEN and CDR2 SYDVKM. Trimming pared 5 bases from V and 1 base from J, leaving 14 bases between. The CDR3 is 15 residues long. CDR3 region: CASSPKSDRNTEAFF. In nucleotides, the CDR3 is TGTGCCAGCAGTCCCAAGTCGGACAGGAACACTGAAGCTTTCTTT.

The chain combines TRBV7-2 with TRBJ1-4; TRBD1 might be the D (5 bases). The CDR3 sequence is 15 residues long. Germline values: CDR1 SGHTA, CDR2 FQGNSA. V was shortened by 1 base and J by 6 bases, with 12 bases between the two germline ends. CDR3 residues: CASSLEGQQDEKLFF. The DNA for the CDR3 is TGTGCCAGCAGCTTAGAGGGGCAGCAGGATGAAAAACTGTTTTTT.

The J gene is TRBJ1-1, the V gene TRBV7-8, with 7 bases identical to TRBD1. Trimming cost V 1 base and J 4 bases; bases outside gene matches: 3. The germline V gene has CDR1 SGHVS and CDR2 FQNEAQ. The CDR3 is 14 amino acids. The CDR3 loop is CASSLEGASTEAFF. Here the CDR3 DNA reads TGTGCCAGCAGCTTAGAGGGGGCAAGCACTGAAGCTTTCTTT.

The chain combines TRBV6-5 with TRBJ1-3, with D maybe TRBD1 (6 bases). The germline gives CDR1 MNHEY, CDR2 SVGAGI. Trimming pared 7 bases from V and 2 bases from J, leaving 12 bases between. The CDR3 is made up of 14 amino acids. CDR3 in amino acids: CASNLQGTGNTIYF. CDR3 nucleotide sequence: TGTGCCAGCAACCTACAGGGAACTGGAAACACCATATATTTT.

This clone was found once. The V call is TRBV7-2, the J call TRBJ2-4, with D uncertain. V was shortened by 1 base and J by 6 bases, with 10 bases between the two germline ends. Germline V gene data show CDR1 as SGHTA and CDR2 as FQGNSA. The CDR3 consists of 14 residues. The CDR3, as DNA: TGTGCCAGCAGCTTAGTATGGTCGGGAAACATTCAGTACTTC. This encodes CASSLVWSGNIQYF. The full variable domain, its missing parts supplied by reference TRBV7-2 and TRBJ2-4, is GAGVSQSPSNKVTEKGKDVELRCDPISGHTALYWYRQSLGQGLEFLIYFQGNSAPDKSGLPSDRFSAERTGGSVSTLTIQRTQQEDSAVYLCASSLVWSGNIQYFGAGTRLSVL.

The chain carries TRBV3-1 (or the pseudogene TRBV3-2) and TRBJ1-2; 8 nucleotides line up with TRBD1. The junction had 6 bases not matched to a gene; V was cut back by 4 bases and J by 8 bases. Germline lookup yields CDR1 LGHDT and CDR2 YNNKEL (reference sequence). The CDR3 totals 13 residues. As DNA, the CDR3 is TGTGCCAGCAGCCCCTCTGGACAGGGAGGCTACACCTTC. This encodes CASSPSGQGGYTF.

This clone was counted once. This chain connects TRBV7-2 to TRBJ2-1; 11 bases line up with TRBD2. This CDR3 has 15 amino acids. Germline CDR1 reads SGHTA; CDR2 reads FQGNSA. Trimming at V came to 5 bases and at J to 6 bases, leaving 6 bases not matched to a gene. The CDR3: CASSPGLAEINEQFF. The CDR3, as DNA: TGTGCCAGCAGCCCGGGACTAGCGGAAATCAATGAGCAGTTCTTC. The variable domain in full, with the rest retrieved from reference TRBV7-2 and TRBJ2-1, is GAGVSQSPSNKVTEKGKDVELRCDPISGHTALYWYRQSLGQGLEFLIYFQGNSAPDKSGLPSDRFSAERTGGSVSTLTIQRTQQEDSAVYLCASSPGLAEINEQFFGPGTRLTVL.

V gene TRBV5-1 combines with J gene TRBJ2-5; 13 nucleotides line up with TRBD2. CDR3 length: 14 residues. Germline CDR1 is SGHRS and CDR2 is YFSETQ. The V and J ends lost 5 bases and 4 bases, in that order; junction bases with no gene match: 2. The CDR3 spells CASRLAGGLETQYF. The CDR3 bases are TGCGCCAGCAGACTAGCGGGGGGGTTAGAGACCCAGTACTTC. The variable domain in full, completed from reference TRBV5-1 and TRBJ2-5, reads KAGVTQTPRYLIKTRGQQVTLSCSPISGHRSVSWYQQTPGQGLQFLFEYFSETQRNKGNFPGRFSGRQFSNSRSEMNVSTLELGDSALYLCASRLAGGLETQYFGPGTRLLVL.

The V call is TRBV5-1, the J call TRBJ2-7, with 12 nucleotides matching TRBD2. The germline gives CDR1 SGHRS, CDR2 YFSETQ. Trimming took 4 bases from V and 0 from J; bases not matched to a gene: 5. CDR3 length equals 16 residues. The CDR3 coding sequence is TGCGCCAGCAGCAGTCGACTAGCGGGGGCCTCCTACGAGCAGTACTTC. Its protein product is CASSSRLAGASYEQYF.

With regard to this clone: Other DNA sequences in this specimen translate into the identical CDR3. The rearrangement links TRBV28 to TRBJ1-2; no clear D. The V gene lost 3 bases and the J gene lost 4 bases, with 6 bases spanning the gap. The CDR3 contains 12 residues. Germline CDR1 MDHEN, CDR2 SYDVKM. The CDR3 loop is CASSFRGYGYTF. The CDR3 DNA sequence: TGTGCCAGCAGTTTCAGAGGCTATGGCTACACCTTC.

The rearrangement joins TRBV15 to TRBJ1-5, with 8 positions matching TRBD1. Germline lookup yields CDR1 LNHNV and CDR2 YYDKDF (reference sequence). This CDR3 is built from 16 residues. The J segment lost 2 bases and the V segment lost 3 bases, leaving 6 bases of the junction unmatched. The CDR3 DNA follows: TGTGCCACCAGCAGTTCGCAGGGGGCCGGCAATCAGCCCCAGCATTTT. It is translated as CATSSSQGAGNQPQHF.

This clone was seen a handful of times. The rearrangement uses TRBV7-6 and TRBJ2-7, with D possibly being TRBD1 (5 bases). From germline, CDR1 is SGHVS and CDR2 FNYEAQ. This CDR3 is 13 amino acids long. Trimming removed 1 base at V and 3 bases at J, with 7 bases between. The CDR3 sequence is CASSLGQIYEQYF. In nucleotides, the CDR3 is TGTGCCAGCAGCTTAGGACAGATCTACGAGCAGTACTTC.

J is TRBJ1-5 and V is TRBV5-8, with D perhaps matching TRBD1 (6 bases). Trimming shortened V by 0 bases and J by 5 bases, and 15 bases separated the two germline ends. CDR3 length: 16 amino acids. Germline V lookup: CDR1 SGHTS, CDR2 YDEGEE. CDR3 in amino acids: CASSLDGGATDQPQHF. Written as DNA, the CDR3 is TGTGCCAGCAGCTTGGATGGGGGCGCGACGGATCAGCCCCAGCATTTT.

This clone came up once. This chain connects TRBV20-1 to TRBJ2-7, with D possibly being TRBD1 (5 bases). V dropped 3 bases and J dropped 2 bases, with 11 bases sitting between them. CDR1 is DFQATT, CDR2 SNEGSKA, per germline (reference sequence). The CDR3 extends over 13 amino acids. CDR3 DNA: TGCAGTGCTAGTCCAGGGTCTGCCTACGAGCAGTACTTC. Protein: CSASPGSAYEQYF.